What follows is one T cell receptor (beta chain) and its context. A much larger clone lies a single base off, so this may be a read error. This specimen belongs to a study of kidney transplant recipient with SARS-CoV-2 infection. Germline lookup yields CDR1 LGHDT and CDR2 YNNKEL (reference sequence). The CDR3 contains 13 residues. TCRdb re-analysed the reads in MiXCR, keeping a single row per CDR3 protein. The profile covers 250,000 or so distinct CDR3 sequences, with 25% to 30% appearing a single time and roughly 7% taken by the ten largest. The sample here was a blood sample, taken at baseline and on roughly day 110 from a kidney transplant recipient. The sequence derives from a male patient aged 25 to 39 who had COVID-19 and was a kidney transplant recipient. Some T cells may originate from the graft donor. The chain carries TRBV3-1 and TRBJ1-3, with D uncertain. In DNA, the CDR3 is TGTGCCAACAGCGACATCTCTGGAAACACCATATATTTT. This encodes CANSDISGNTIYF.